This entry lists 11 T cell receptor beta chains sequenced from one sample in a study of blood T cell repertoires in COVID-19 (dated by TCRdb to 2019 to 2021). Receptors were amplified or captured by the immunoSEQ multiplex PCR assay. This is the immuneACCESS table as TCRdb keeps it, with only in-frame sequences that have V and J called. A part of the clones is gone; compared with another copy, unresolved V genes explain less than half, and the rest is unexplained. The sample table records about 150,000 clones; roughly four fifths of these occur just once. Over 25% of the sample lies in the top ten. The sequencing input was peripheral blood. These TCRs come from a woman in her fifties or sixties with acute or convalescent COVID-19.

The rearrangement links TRBV19 to TRBJ1-6; 7 bases fit TRBD1. Looked up from germline, CDR1 is LNHDA and CDR2 is SQIVND (reference sequence). This CDR3 is 17 amino acids long. J lost 6 bases, V lost 4 bases, and 12 bases had no gene match. The CDR3 bases are TGTGCCAGTAGTACTTCATCCCCCGACAGGGCTAATTCACCCCTCCACTTT. This encodes CASSTSSPDRANSPLHF.

V gene TRBV19 combines with J gene TRBJ2-7; perhaps TRBD1 as D (6 bases). Trimming removed 5 bases at V and 0 bases at J, with 11 bases between. CDR3 length: 14 residues. Germline V gives CDR1 LNHDA, CDR2 SQIVND (reference sequence). In DNA form, the CDR3 reads TGTGCCAGTAGTTTCACAGGGAGCTCCTACGAGCAGTACTTC. This codes for CASSFTGSSYEQYF.

The chain joins TRBV2 to TRBJ1-2; D is ambiguous. The V gene lost 8 bases and the J gene lost 8 bases, with 12 bases spanning the gap. The germline V gene encodes CDR1 SNHLY and CDR2 FYNNEI. The length of the CDR3 is 11 residues. The CDR3 spells CASQEGKGYTF. CDR3 DNA: TGTGCCAGCCAAGAGGGAAAAGGCTACACCTTC.

V usage is TRBV27 and J usage is TRBJ1-2, with 8 bases that match TRBD1. Germline V CDR1 and CDR2: MNHEY, SMNVEV (reference sequence). The CDR3 consists of 17 residues. The V gene end was trimmed by 6 bases and the J gene end by 2 bases; junction bases not matched to a gene: 14. As DNA, the CDR3 is TGTGCCAGCAGGGGGGTTATGAAGACAGGGGCAAACTATGGCTACACCTTC. Amino acids: CASRGVMKTGANYGYTF.

The CDR3 DNA reads TGCGCCAGCAGCTTGGCAACAGCTTCTGGAAACACCATATATTTT. Translation: CASSLATASGNTIYF. This chain connects TRBV5-1 to TRBJ1-3; no reliable D call. The CDR3 consists of 15 residues. The germline CDR1 and CDR2 sequences are SGHRS and YFSETQ. The V and J ends lost 0 bases and 1 base respectively, with 8 bases between them.

This clone was seen a single time. The V call is TRBV18, the J call TRBJ1-5; D possibly corresponds to TRBD1 (6 bases). Trimming left V 2 bases short and J 6 bases short, with 14 bases between. The CDR3 is made up of 15 amino acids. Per the germline V gene, CDR1 is KGHSH and CDR2 is LQKENI. The CDR3 nucleotides are TGTGCCAGCTCACCAACAGGGATACAAGCTCAGCCCCAGCATTTT. Protein: CASSPTGIQAQPQHF.

This clone was counted between two and nine times. This chain connects TRBV9 to TRBJ1-2; 9 bases map to TRBD1. Germline loops: CDR1 SGDLS, CDR2 YYNGEE. The CDR3 contains 15 residues. The ends lost 3 bases at V and 6 bases at J; junction bases unmatched: 9. The CDR3, as DNA: TGTGCCAGCAGCGCCCAGGACAGGGGAAGTAATGGCTACACCTTC. Translated, it gives CASSAQDRGSNGYTF.

The CDR3 DNA reads TGTGCCTGGACCCGGGACAGTCCCTACGAGCAGTACTTC. The encoded protein is CAWTRDSPYEQYF. The chain combines TRBV30 with TRBJ2-7; 7 bases fit TRBD1. Trimming took 4 bases from V and 2 from J; bases not matched to a gene: 5. Germline V CDR1 and CDR2: GTSNPN, SVGIG (reference sequence). The CDR3 has 13 amino acids.

V usage is TRBV18 and J usage is TRBJ2-1; possibly TRBD1 for D (6 bases). Per germline, CDR1 KGHSH and CDR2 LQKENI. V was cut by 5 bases and J by 0 bases, with 14 bases left in between. The CDR3 is 16 residues long. The CDR3 loop reads CASSTWGRGSYNEQFF. CDR3 in DNA: TGTGCCAGCTCAACTTGGGGCAGGGGCTCCTACAATGAGCAGTTCTTC.

The chain recombines TRBV7-3 with TRBJ2-2, with TRBD1 matching 9 bases. Germline V gene sequence: CDR1 SGHTA, CDR2 FQGTGA. There are 15 residues in the CDR3. V trimming: 5 bases; J trimming: 1 base; junction bases outside the gene matches: 2. The CDR3: CASSRGQGNTGELFF. The CDR3 nucleotides read TGTGCCAGCAGCAGGGGACAGGGGAACACCGGGGAGCTGTTTTTT.

This sequence joins TRBV14 and TRBJ2-3; possibly TRBD2 for D (6 bases). Germline CDR1 reads SGHDN; CDR2 reads FVKESK. The CDR3 totals 13 residues. V was shortened by 0 bases and J by 10 bases, with 11 bases between the two germline ends. The CDR3 spells CASSQDMGGAQYF. The CDR3 DNA follows: TGTGCCAGCAGCCAAGATATGGGGGGAGCGCAGTATTTT. The entire variable domain, with the rest obtained from reference TRBV14 and TRBJ2-3, is as follows: EAGVTQFPSHSVIEKGQTVTLRCDPISGHDNLYWYRRVMGKEIKFLLHFVKESKQDESGMPNNRFLAERTGGTYSTLKVQPAELEDSGVYFCASSQDMGGAQYFGPGTRLTVL.